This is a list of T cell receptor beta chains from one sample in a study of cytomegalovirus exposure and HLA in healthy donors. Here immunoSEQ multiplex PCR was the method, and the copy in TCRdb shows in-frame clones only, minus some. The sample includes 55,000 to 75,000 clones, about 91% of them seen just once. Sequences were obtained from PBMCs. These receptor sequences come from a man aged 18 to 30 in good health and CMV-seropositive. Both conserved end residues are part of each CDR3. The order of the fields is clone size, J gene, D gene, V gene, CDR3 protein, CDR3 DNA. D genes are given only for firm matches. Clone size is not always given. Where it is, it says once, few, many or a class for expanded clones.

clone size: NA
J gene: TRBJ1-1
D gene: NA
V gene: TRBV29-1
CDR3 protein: CSVGIDNGPEAFF
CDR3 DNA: TGCAGCGTCGGAATTGACAACGGTCCTGAAGCTTTCTTT

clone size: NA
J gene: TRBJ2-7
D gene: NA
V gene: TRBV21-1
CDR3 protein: CASTPTYEQYF
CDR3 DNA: TGTGCCAGCACCCCCACCTACGAGCAGTACTTC

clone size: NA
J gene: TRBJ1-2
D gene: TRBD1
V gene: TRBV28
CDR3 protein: CASRTPGDSYGYTF
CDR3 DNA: TGTGCCAGCAGAACCCCAGGGGACAGCTATGGCTACACCTTC

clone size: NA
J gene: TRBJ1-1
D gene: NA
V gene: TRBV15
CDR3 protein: CATTAGITGPGAFF
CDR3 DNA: TGTGCCACCACCGCGGGCATAACGGGCCCGGGAGCTTTCTTT

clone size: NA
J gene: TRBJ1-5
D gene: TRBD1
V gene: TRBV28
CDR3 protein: CASSSGQANQPQHF
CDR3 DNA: TGTGCCAGCAGTTCGGGACAGGCAAATCAGCCCCAGCATTTT

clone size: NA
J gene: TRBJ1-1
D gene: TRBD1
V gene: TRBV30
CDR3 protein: CAWSDKQGTEAFF
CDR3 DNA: TGTGCCTGGAGTGACAAACAGGGGACTGAAGCTTTCTTT

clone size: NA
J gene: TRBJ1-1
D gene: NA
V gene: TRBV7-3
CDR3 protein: CASSLGGGYTEAFF
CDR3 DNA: TGTGCCAGCAGCTTAGGGGGGGGGTACACTGAAGCTTTCTTT

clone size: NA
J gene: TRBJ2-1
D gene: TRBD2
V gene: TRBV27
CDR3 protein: CASYLSGRANNEQFF
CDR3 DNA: TGTGCCAGCTATCTGAGCGGGAGGGCCAATAATGAGCAGTTCTTC

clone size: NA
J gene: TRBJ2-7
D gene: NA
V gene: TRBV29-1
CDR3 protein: CSVGDFAYEQYF
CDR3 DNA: TGCAGCGTTGGGGACTTTGCCTACGAGCAGTACTTC

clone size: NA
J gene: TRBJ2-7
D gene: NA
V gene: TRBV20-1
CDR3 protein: CSAASSEQYF
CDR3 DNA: TGCAGTGCCGCGTCAAGCGAGCAGTACTTC

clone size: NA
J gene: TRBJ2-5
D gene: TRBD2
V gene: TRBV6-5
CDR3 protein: CASSERGGETQYF
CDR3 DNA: TGTGCCAGCAGTGAACGGGGGGGAGAGACCCAGTACTTC

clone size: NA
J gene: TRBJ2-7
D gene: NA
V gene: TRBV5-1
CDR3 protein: CASSLGAVSYEQYF
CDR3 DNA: TGCGCCAGCAGCTTGGGTGCAGTCTCCTACGAGCAGTACTTC

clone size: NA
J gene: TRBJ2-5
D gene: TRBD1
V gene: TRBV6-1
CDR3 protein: CASSDGPGGETQYF
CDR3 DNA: TGTGCCAGCAGTGACGGGCCAGGGGGAGAGACCCAGTACTTC

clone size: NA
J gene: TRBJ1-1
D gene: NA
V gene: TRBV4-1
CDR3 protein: CASSHRVPTEAFF
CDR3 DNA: TGCGCCAGCAGCCACAGGGTCCCCACTGAAGCTTTCTTT

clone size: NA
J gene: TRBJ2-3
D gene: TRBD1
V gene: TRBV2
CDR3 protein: CARGQDQDTQYF
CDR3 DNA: TGTGCCAGGGGACAGGACCAAGATACGCAGTATTTT

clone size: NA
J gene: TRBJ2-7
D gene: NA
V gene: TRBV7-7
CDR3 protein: CASSLTPGKEDEQYF
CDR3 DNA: TGTGCTAGCAGCTTAACCCCTGGAAAGGAGGACGAGCAGTACTTC

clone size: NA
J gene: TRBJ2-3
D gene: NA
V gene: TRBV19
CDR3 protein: CASSMYATGTDTQYF
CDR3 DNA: TGTGCCAGTAGTATGTATGCTACCGGCACAGATACGCAGTATTTT

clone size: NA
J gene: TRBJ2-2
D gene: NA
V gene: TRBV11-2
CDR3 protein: CASSLISSTGELFF
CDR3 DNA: TGTGCCAGCAGCTTAATTAGCTCGACCGGGGAGCTGTTTTTT

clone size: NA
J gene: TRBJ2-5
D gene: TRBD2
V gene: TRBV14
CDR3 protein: CASSQLGSGTETQYF
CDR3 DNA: TGTGCCAGCAGCCAGCTCGGGAGCGGGACGGAGACCCAGTACTTC

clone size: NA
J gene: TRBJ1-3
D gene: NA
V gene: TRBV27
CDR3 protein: CASSVDRSSGNTIYF
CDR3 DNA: TGTGCCAGCAGTGTAGACAGGAGCTCTGGAAACACCATATATTTT

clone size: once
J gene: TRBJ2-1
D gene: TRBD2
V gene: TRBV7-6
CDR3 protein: CASSLYRGEVTYNEQFF
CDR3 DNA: TGTGCCAGCAGCTTATATCGGGGGGAAGTAACCTACAATGAGCAGTTCTTC

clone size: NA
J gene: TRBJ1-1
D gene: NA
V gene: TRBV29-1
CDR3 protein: CSVGQQNTEAFF
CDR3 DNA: TGCAGCGTTGGACAGCAAAACACTGAAGCTTTCTTT

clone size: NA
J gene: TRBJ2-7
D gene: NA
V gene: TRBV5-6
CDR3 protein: CASSLTAYEQYF
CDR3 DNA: TGTGCCAGCAGCTTGACAGCCTACGAGCAGTACTTC

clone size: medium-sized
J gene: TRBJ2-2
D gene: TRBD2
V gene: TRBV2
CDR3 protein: CASRPGGFTGELFF
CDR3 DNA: TGTGCCAGCAGGCCGGGAGGATTTACCGGGGAGCTGTTTTTT

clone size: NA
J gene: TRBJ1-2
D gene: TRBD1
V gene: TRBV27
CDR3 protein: CASSWGVGTEYGYTF
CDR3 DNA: TGTGCCAGCAGTTGGGGAGTTGGGACAGAGTATGGCTACACCTTC

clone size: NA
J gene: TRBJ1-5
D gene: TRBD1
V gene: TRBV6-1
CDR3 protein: CASSPGQENQPQHF
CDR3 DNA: TGTGCCAGCAGTCCGGGACAGGAGAATCAGCCCCAGCATTTT